Detailed here is one TCR beta chain. This sample was included in a study of T cells in localized non-small cell lung cancer. Sequencing used immunoSEQ multiplex PCR; TCRdb keeps in-frame clones, though not all of them. The data hold tens of thousands of clones, with about 91% observed a single time. Germline V CDR1 and CDR2: MNHEY, SVGAGI. CDR3 length: 15 amino acids. V was clipped by 0 bases and J by 1 base, with 10 bases between them. Sequences were derived from PBMCs, sampled before any cancer treatment. This sequence joins TRBV6-5 and TRBJ2-7; D unclear. This sequence originates from a woman aged 40-70 years with stage II lung adenocarcinoma. CDR3 amino acids: CASSYSYAVSYEQYF. In DNA, the CDR3 is TGTGCCAGCAGTTACTCGTATGCGGTATCCTACGAGCAGTACTTC.